This TCR beta chain appears in the sequencing data of a study of cytomegalovirus exposure and HLA in healthy donors. Study-wide results and limits: Researchers counted around 160 TCR beta chains as cytomegalovirus-associated. Later on, an analysis tied 15,000 to 20,000 TCR beta sequences to HLA alleles at 0.05 false discovery rate.

For this clone: Its matching antigen is unknown.

This CDR3 region has 13 residues. The V gene lost 6 bases and the J gene lost 7 bases, with 12 bases spanning the gap. CDR1 is MDHEN and CDR2 is SYDVKM in the germline V gene. This PCR relied on a set of 60 Vbeta primers and 13 Jbeta primers. Clones were sequenced by immunoSEQ multiplex PCR, and TCRdb holds only the in-frame ones, with some missing. The table includes about 130,000 clones, approximately 80% detected once. Sequencing input: PBMCs. This clonotype was sampled from a man aged 25 to 40 in good health and CMV-seronegative. This chain connects TRBV28 to TRBJ1-4; D possibly corresponds to TRBD1 (5 bases). In DNA form, the CDR3 reads TGTGCCAGCAGGACCAGGGCGGCTGAAAAACTGTTTTTT. Its translation: CASRTRAAEKLFF. The full variable domain, its missing parts supplied by reference TRBV28 and TRBJ1-4, is DVKVTQSSRYLVKRTGEKVFLECVQDMDHENMFWYRQDPGLGLRLIYFSYDVKMKEKGDIPEGYSVSREKKERFSLILESASTNQTSMYLCASRTRAAEKLFFGSGTQLSVL.